The next 29 T cell receptor beta chains were all read from a single sample in a study of T cell clonotyping in hematopoietic cell transplantation. Data came from immunoSEQ multiplex PCR; TCRdb stores just in-frame clones and leaves some out. Of 9,500 to 15,000 clones in the sample, less than 60% were seen once. The sequenced material came from peripheral blood mononuclear cells. All receptors come from a man in his fifties in good health. Some clones in this sample may be carry-over from other donors' samples.

This chain uses TRBV5-1 with TRBJ2-3; either TRBD1 or TRBD2 may supply D (8 bases each). The V gene lost 5 bases and the J gene lost 4 bases, with 20 bases spanning the gap. CDR3 length equals 16 residues. Germline V CDR1 and CDR2: SGHRS, YFSETQ. In DNA, the CDR3 is TGCGCCAGCAGACAGGGGGGGCTAGCGGGCCCAGATACGCAGTATTTT. Translation gives CASRQGGLAGPDTQYF.

This chain joins TRBV5-6 and TRBJ2-7; TRBD2 agrees at 14 bases. This CDR3 spans 16 amino acids. Germline V gene lookup returns CDR1 SGHDT and CDR2 YYEEEE. J gave up 2 bases and V 5 bases, and 6 bases lay outside the gene matches. CDR3 sequence reads: CASRGGTSGSTYEQYF. CDR3 coding DNA: TGTGCCAGCAGGGGTGGGACTAGCGGGAGTACCTACGAGCAGTACTTC. Variable domain in full (rest from reference TRBV5-6 and TRBJ2-7): DAGVTQSPTHLIKTRGQQVTLRCSPKSGHDTVSWYQQALGQGPQFIFQYYEEEERQRGNFPDRFSGHQFPNYSSELNVNALLLGDSALYLCASRGGTSGSTYEQYFGPGTRLTVT.

V and J are TRBV30 and TRBJ2-7; 9 positions agree with TRBD2. This CDR3 has 15 amino acids. Trimming took 5 bases from V and 5 from J; bases not matched to a gene: 13. Germline lookup yields CDR1 GTSNPN and CDR2 SVGIG (reference sequence). CDR3 region: CAWGFGVAGDNEQYF. DNA of the CDR3: TGTGCCTGGGGTTTCGGGGTAGCGGGAGACAACGAGCAGTACTTC.

This clone came up once. The chain recombines TRBV2 with TRBJ2-1; D unresolved. The V end lost 6 bases, the J end lost 0 bases, and 12 bases lay between the germline ends. CDR3 length: 15 amino acids. CDR1 is SNHLY and CDR2 is FYNNEI in the germline V gene. The CDR3 is CASSPLRSSYNEQFF. CDR3 DNA sequence: TGTGCCAGCAGCCCTCTGAGGAGCTCCTACAATGAGCAGTTCTTC.

This chain links TRBV6-6 with TRBJ1-2; D not resolved. There are 14 residues in the CDR3. Germline-derived CDR1 and CDR2 are MNHNY and SVGAGI (reference sequence). V dropped 6 bases and J dropped 2 bases, with 13 bases sitting between them. CDR3 protein: CASSGEQSNYGYTF. The CDR3 DNA reads TGTGCCAGCAGCGGGGAGCAGTCCAACTATGGCTACACCTTC.

The chain has TRBV2 and TRBJ2-5; 9 bases align to TRBD2. V shed 0 bases and J 1 base; nucleotides not matched to a gene: 6. The germline gives CDR1 SNHLY, CDR2 FYNNEI. This CDR3 has 17 residues. The CDR3 spells CASSEALLAGTQETQYF. In nucleotides, the CDR3 is TGTGCCAGCAGTGAAGCGCTTCTAGCGGGGACCCAAGAGACCCAGTACTTC.

The rearrangement joins TRBV4-3 to TRBJ1-2, with a tentative D call TRBD1 (5 bases). V lost 2 bases to trimming and J lost 4 bases, with 8 bases between them. CDR3 size: 13 residues. Germline loops: CDR1 LGHNA, CDR2 YSLEER. CDR3 coding DNA: TGCGCCAGCAGCCAACGGGACGGCTATGGCTACACCTTC. The encoded protein is CASSQRDGYGYTF.

This clone was seen only a few times. The rearrangement links TRBV6-6 to TRBJ2-7; D is unresolved. With 0 bases removed from V and 12 bases from J, the gap between germline ends came to 15 bases. The CDR3 runs to 13 residues. Germline V gene lookup returns CDR1 MNHNY and CDR2 SVGAGI (reference sequence). As DNA, the CDR3 is TGTGCCAGCAGTTACTCGCTTTTCCAGGTGGGGTACTTC. Translation: CASSYSLFQVGYF.

This clone was seen a handful of times. The V call is TRBV6-5, the J call TRBJ1-5, with 8 bases lining up with TRBD1. The CDR3 has 15 residues. The J segment lost 6 bases and the V segment lost 0 bases, leaving 4 bases of the junction unmatched. CDR1 MNHEY and CDR2 SVGAGI come from the germline V gene. CDR3 coding DNA: TGTGCCAGCAGTTACTCAGGACAGGGAAGTCAGCCCCAGCATTTT. This gives the protein CASSYSGQGSQPQHF.

J is TRBJ1-5 and V is TRBV6-6; 9 bases are shared with TRBD1. Germline assignment: CDR1 MNHNY and CDR2 SVGAGI (reference sequence). The junction had 4 bases not matched to a gene; V was cut back by 7 bases and J by 3 bases. This CDR3 region has 14 residues. For the CDR3, the DNA is TGTGCCAGCACGAGGGACAGGGACAATCAGCCCCAGCATTTT. Residues: CASTRDRDNQPQHF.

This clone showed up just a few times. The V gene is TRBV5-4, the J gene TRBJ1-1; no clear D gene. CDR3 length: 14 amino acids. Germline CDR1 reads SGHNT; CDR2 reads YYREEE (reference sequence). Trimming shortened V by 0 bases and J by 0 bases, and 6 bases separated the two germline ends. As DNA, the CDR3 is TGTGCCAGCAGCTTGGTTGAATTGAACACTGAAGCTTTCTTT. Protein sequence: CASSLVELNTEAFF.

V is TRBV4-2 and J is TRBJ1-2; 8 nucleotides align to TRBD1. Germline CDR1 reads LGHNA; CDR2 reads YNFKEQ. The length of the CDR3 is 15 residues. V was pared by 4 bases and J by 3 bases, with 7 bases of the junction left unmatched. CDR3 DNA sequence: TGTGCCAGCAGCCGGATTCAGGGGGCAGACTATGGCTACACCTTC. Protein product: CASSRIQGADYGYTF.

This clone was found a few times. The junction departs from the called germline gene at one end, perhaps through a read error. This chain uses TRBV30 with TRBJ1-3, with 7 bases aligning to TRBD1. In germline, CDR1 is GTSNPN, CDR2 SVGIG (reference sequence). There are 15 residues in the CDR3. The CDR3: CAWRTPTGAGNTIYF. For the CDR3, the DNA is TGTGCCTGGAGAACCCCAACAGGGGCTGGAAACACCATATATTTC.

This rearrangement joins TRBV6-1 to TRBJ2-6; D gene uncertain. V lost 1 base to trimming and J lost 4 bases, with 8 bases between them. CDR1 is MNHNS and CDR2 is SASEGT in the germline V gene. This CDR3 spans 15 amino acids. The chain's CDR3 is CASSEVGWGANVLTF. CDR3 bases: TGTGCCAGCAGTGAAGTCGGGTGGGGGGCCAACGTCCTGACTTTC.

The chain joins TRBV29-1 to TRBJ2-7, with 12 nucleotides matching TRBD1. The junction had 8 bases not matched to a gene; V was cut back by 1 base and J by 7 bases. CDR3 length equals 15 residues. Looked up from germline, CDR1 is SQVTM and CDR2 is ANQGSEA. This CDR3 reads CSVEVGDRGRGEQYF. The CDR3, as DNA: TGCAGCGTTGAAGTCGGGGACAGGGGGCGAGGGGAGCAGTACTTC.

The sample holds a few counts of this clone. The chain is built from TRBV4-1 and TRBJ2-5; 7 nucleotides align to TRBD2. The CDR3 consists of 15 residues. The V gene end was trimmed by 5 bases and the J gene end by 0 bases; junction bases not matched to a gene: 6. Germline assignment: CDR1 MGHRA and CDR2 YSYEKL. The CDR3 protein is CASSTPAGYQETQYF. The CDR3 DNA is TGCGCCAGCAGCACTCCAGCGGGATACCAAGAGACCCAGTACTTC.

The chain carries TRBV7-9 and TRBJ2-7; the D gene could be TRBD1 or TRBD2 (5 bases each). The germline CDR1 and CDR2 sequences are SEHNR and FQNEAQ (reference sequence). V was cut by 5 bases and J by 5 bases, with 10 bases left in between. The length of the CDR3 is 12 residues. CDR3 residues: CASSLGTDEQYF. Written as DNA, the CDR3 is TGTGCCAGCAGCCTAGGGACGGACGAGCAGTACTTC.

The chain employs TRBV30 and TRBJ2-5; 7 nucleotides match TRBD1. The CDR3 totals 15 residues. The V gene's germline CDR1 is GTSNPN and CDR2 SVGIG (reference sequence). J lost 6 bases, V lost 2 bases, and 12 bases had no gene match. CDR3: CAWSQRQGRGQTQYF. In nucleotides, the CDR3 is TGTGCCTGGAGTCAACGACAGGGTCGAGGTCAGACCCAGTACTTC.

Points on this clone: The same CDR3 is also encoded by other DNA sequences in this sample. The chain employs TRBV28 and TRBJ1-5, with D maybe TRBD1 (5 bases). The V gene lost 2 bases and the J gene lost 2 bases, with 7 bases spanning the gap. The CDR3 is made up of 14 amino acids. The germline V gene has CDR1 MDHEN and CDR2 SYDVKM. The CDR3 sequence: CASSLDRGNQPQHF. CDR3 nucleotide sequence: TGTGCCAGCAGTTTAGACAGAGGCAATCAGCCCCAGCATTTT.

V usage is TRBV4-1 and J usage is TRBJ1-5; D perhaps matches TRBD1 (6 bases). The CDR3 covers 17 residues. Per germline, CDR1 MGHRA and CDR2 YSYEKL. Deletions cut 0 bases from V and 4 bases from J, with 16 bases between. CDR3 sequence: CASSQDMGAGLNQPQHF. For the CDR3, the DNA is TGCGCCAGCAGCCAAGATATGGGGGCCGGACTGAATCAGCCCCAGCATTTT.

This chain links TRBV27 with TRBJ1-2; TRBD1 is a possible D gene (5 bases). Per germline, CDR1 MNHEY and CDR2 SMNVEV (reference sequence). Between the trimmed V and J ends, which lost 0 bases and 4 bases, there was a span of 15 bases. The CDR3 length is 16 residues. As DNA, the CDR3 is TGTGCCAGCAGTTTATCGGGCCAGGGAGTTCCCTATGGCTACACCTTC. This gives the protein CASSLSGQGVPYGYTF.

The genes are TRBV14 and TRBJ1-5, with TRBD1 matching over 7 bases. Germline assignment: CDR1 SGHDN and CDR2 FVKESK. The CDR3 loop spans 18 amino acids. Trimming at V came to 0 bases and at J to 3 bases, leaving 11 bases not matched to a gene. The CDR3 protein is CASSQDVKVDRINQPQHF. CDR3 nucleotides: TGTGCCAGCAGCCAAGATGTGAAGGTGGACAGGATCAATCAGCCCCAGCATTTT.

The V call is TRBV7-3, the J call TRBJ1-1, with D hard to call. CDR1 is SGHTA, CDR2 FQGTGA, per germline. This CDR3 has 13 amino acids. Trimming removed 2 bases from V and 5 bases from J, with 9 bases in between. The CDR3 loop reads CASSLSGWTEAFF. Here the CDR3 DNA reads TGTGCCAGCAGCTTATCGGGGTGGACTGAAGCTTTCTTT.

The J gene is TRBJ1-4, the V gene TRBV5-4; 10 bases align to TRBD1. The CDR3 covers 15 residues. Germline CDR1 reads SGHNT; CDR2 reads YYREEE (reference sequence). With V trimmed by 4 bases and J by 10 bases, 10 bases remained unmatched. CDR3 sequence (DNA): TGTGCCAGCAGCCTTCTTGGGACAGGGGATGGAAAACTGTTTTTT. It codes for CASSLLGTGDGKLFF.

The genes are TRBV6-1 and TRBJ2-7; no definite D call. Looked up from germline, CDR1 is MNHNS and CDR2 is SASEGT. The CDR3 length is 12 residues. V was clipped by 7 bases and J by 4 bases, with 11 bases between them. CDR3 amino acids: CASTSLLYEQYF. The DNA for the CDR3 is TGTGCCAGCACCTCATTGCTGTACGAGCAGTACTTC.

The genes are TRBV7-2 and TRBJ2-5; 8 nucleotides align to TRBD1. The CDR3 sequence is 14 residues long. In germline, CDR1 is SGHTA, CDR2 FQGNSA. Losses at the gene ends were 4 bases for V and 3 bases for J; bases not matched to a gene: 4. The CDR3 spells CASSSGQVKETQYF. The CDR3 DNA sequence: TGTGCCAGCAGCTCGGGACAGGTGAAAGAGACCCAGTACTTC. Drawing the rest from reference TRBV7-2 and TRBJ2-5, the complete variable domain is GAGVSQSPSNKVTEKGKDVELRCDPISGHTALYWYRQSLGQGLEFLIYFQGNSAPDKSGLPSDRFSAERTGGSVSTLTIQRTQQEDSAVYLCASSSGQVKETQYFGPGTRLLVL.

The V gene is TRBV20-1, the J gene TRBJ1-2; D ambiguous. The CDR3 is 10 residues long. With 4 bases removed from V and 4 bases from J, the gap between germline ends came to 4 bases. Germline CDR1 and CDR2: DFQATT and SNEGSKA (reference sequence). The CDR3 sequence is CSAKAYGYTF. The CDR3 DNA is TGCAGTGCTAAGGCCTATGGCTACACCTTC.

This clone was detected once. The V and J genes are TRBV30 and TRBJ1-2; D not resolved. The CDR3 has 16 residues. V was trimmed by 4 bases and J by 2 bases, leaving 20 bases between them. From germline, CDR1 is GTSNPN and CDR2 SVGIG (reference sequence). CDR3 bases: TGTGCCTGGACCCGACAAACTCCCATCAAGAACTATGGCTACACCTTC. It codes for CAWTRQTPIKNYGYTF.

The chain combines TRBV30 with TRBJ2-7; D gene unclear. The V end lost 5 bases, the J end lost 3 bases, and 14 bases lay between the germline ends. CDR3 length: 13 residues. The germline V gene has CDR1 GTSNPN and CDR2 SVGIG (reference sequence). The CDR3 region is CAWGDMIHYEQYF. The CDR3 bases are TGTGCCTGGGGTGACATGATCCACTACGAGCAGTACTTC.